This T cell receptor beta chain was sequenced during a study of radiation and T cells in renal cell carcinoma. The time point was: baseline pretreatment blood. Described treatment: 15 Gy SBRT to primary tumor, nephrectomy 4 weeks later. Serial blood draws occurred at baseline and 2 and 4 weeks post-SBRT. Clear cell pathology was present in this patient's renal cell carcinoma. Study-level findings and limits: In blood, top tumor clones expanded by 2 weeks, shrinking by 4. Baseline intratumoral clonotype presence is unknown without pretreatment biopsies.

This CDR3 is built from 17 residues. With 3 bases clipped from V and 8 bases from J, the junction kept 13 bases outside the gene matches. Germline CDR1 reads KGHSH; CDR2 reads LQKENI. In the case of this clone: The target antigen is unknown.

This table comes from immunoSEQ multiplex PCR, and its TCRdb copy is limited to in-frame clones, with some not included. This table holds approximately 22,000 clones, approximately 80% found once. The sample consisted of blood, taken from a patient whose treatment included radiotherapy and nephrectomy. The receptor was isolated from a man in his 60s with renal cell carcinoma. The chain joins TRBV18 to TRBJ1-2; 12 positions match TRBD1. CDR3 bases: TGTGCCAGCTCACCCAGCGGGACAGGGGGCTCGGTGCGGGGCTACACCTTC. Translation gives CASSPSGTGGSVRGYTF.